The 18 T cell receptor beta chains given below trace back to one sample, sequenced in a study of vaccination effects on CD4 cells after COVID-19 (dated by TCRdb to the early 2020s). The library relied on the immunoSEQ multiplex PCR assay. Entries here come from immuneACCESS through TCRdb and include only in-frame sequences with V and J called. Some clones fail to appear in such tables; in the studies checked, an unresolved V gene covers under half of the shortfall, and the cause of the remainder is unknown. This sample holds more than 50,000 clones; 80% to 90% were observed only once. The top ten hold about 2.5% of the sample. No cognate antigen is known for these TCRs. In the ViraFEST assay, PBMC were stimulated with viral peptide pools, and TCR sequencing was then used to find antigen-specific CD4+ T cell clonotypes based on their expansion. After approximately eleven days of culture, CD4+ T cells were isolated with the EasySep CD4+ T cell isolation kit.

This material consisted of CD4+ T cells from PBMCs cultured with HCoV-229E spike peptides, taken before COVID-19 vaccination. This specimen's cell subset or site label, interpreted: HCoV-229E spike overlapping peptide pool stimulation. These receptors came from a human donor who received a COVID-19 vaccine.

For the CDR3, the DNA is TGTGCCAGCAGCGACCCCCCGAGAACGGGGACCCAGTACTTC. This translates into CASSDPPRTGTQYF. The chain recombines TRBV27 with TRBJ2-5; no definite D call. This CDR3 has 14 amino acids. The germline V and J ends were trimmed by 6 bases and 7 bases, with 18 bases remaining between them. CDR1 is MNHEY, CDR2 SMNVEV, per germline (reference sequence).

V and J are TRBV28 and TRBJ1-2; TRBD1 is a possible D gene (5 bases). The CDR3 covers 13 residues. V lost 11 bases and J 0 bases, leaving 13 bases between the germline ends. Germline assignment: CDR1 MDHEN and CDR2 SYDVKM. Here the CDR3 reads CAGGDYTNYGYTF. CDR3 DNA: TGTGCCGGGGGAGATTATACTAACTATGGCTACACCTTC.

This clone was found once. DNA of the CDR3: TGTGCCAGCTCACCCATTGGGGGGGGCGGCAACAATGAGCAGTTCTTC. It codes for CASSPIGGGGNNEQFF. The rearrangement links TRBV18 to TRBJ2-1, with TRBD2 as a possible D gene (7 bases). The germline V gene encodes CDR1 KGHSH and CDR2 LQKENI. Deletions cut 3 bases from V and 5 bases from J, with 17 bases between. This CDR3 has 16 residues.

The chain employs TRBV19 and TRBJ1-6; D unclear. The germline gives CDR1 LNHDA, CDR2 SQIVND (reference sequence). V was shortened by 0 bases and J by 9 bases, with 6 bases between the two germline ends. The CDR3 runs to 13 residues. CDR3 residues: CASSIDPGSPLHF. CDR3 DNA: TGTGCCAGTAGTATAGATCCGGGTTCACCCCTCCACTTT.

This chain uses TRBV7-3 with TRBJ2-1; 8 nucleotides match TRBD1. Trimming removed 3 bases from V and 9 bases from J; junction bases left unmatched: 4. The CDR3 consists of 13 residues. In germline, CDR1 is SGHTA, CDR2 FQGTGA. The CDR3 nucleotides are TGTGCCAGCAGCTTCGGACAGGGTAGTGAGCAGTTCTTC. Translating it yields CASSFGQGSEQFF.

The genes are TRBV5-1 and TRBJ1-2; 8 bases are a match to TRBD1. The junction had 8 bases not matched to a gene; V was cut back by 0 bases and J by 7 bases. The CDR3 is made up of 15 amino acids. Germline values: CDR1 SGHRS, CDR2 YFSETQ. CDR3 loop: CASSLEGQGAGGYTF. CDR3 nucleotide sequence: TGCGCCAGCAGCTTGGAGGGGCAGGGGGCAGGTGGCTACACCTTC.

This clone was detected only a few times. The CDR3 reads CASSPVHLSNTGELFF. CDR3 nucleotide sequence: TGTGCCAGCTCACCAGTTCATCTATCGAACACCGGGGAGCTGTTTTTT. This chain uses TRBV18 with TRBJ2-2; the D is unclear. Trimming removed 2 bases from V and 0 bases from J, with 10 bases in between. From germline, CDR1 is KGHSH and CDR2 LQKENI. CDR3 length: 16 amino acids.

The gene calls are TRBV7-9 and TRBJ2-6; 7 bases match TRBD1. This CDR3 has 17 amino acids. V gave up 5 bases and J gave up 0 bases; unmatched junction bases: 7. Germline CDR1 is SEHNR and CDR2 is FQNEAQ (reference sequence). The CDR3 nucleotides are TGTGCCAGCAGCCAGACAGGGATACGCTCTGGGGCCAACGTCCTGACTTTC. This translates into CASSQTGIRSGANVLTF.

The J gene is TRBJ2-5, the V gene TRBV5-4; 8 nucleotides line up with TRBD1. CDR3 length: 16 residues. Germline trimming cut 0 bases from V and 5 bases from J; bases unmatched to any gene: 9. Germline V gene sequence: CDR1 SGHNT, CDR2 YYREEE (reference sequence). CDR3 amino acids: CASSLGGGQGRETQYF. The DNA of the CDR3 is TGTGCCAGCAGCTTGGGGGGTGGACAGGGAAGGGAGACCCAGTACTTC. Full variable domain (rest looked up from reference TRBV5-4 and TRBJ2-5): ETGVTQSPTHLIKTRGQQVTLRCSSQSGHNTVSWYQQALGQGPQFIFQYYREEENGRGNFPPRFSGLQFPNYSSELNVNALELDDSALYLCASSLGGGQGRETQYFGPGTRLLVL.

The sample holds a few counts of this clone. The chain links TRBV29-1 to TRBJ2-5; a possible D gene is TRBD2 (5 bases). This CDR3 is built from 13 residues. Trimming cost V 5 bases and J 1 base, with 11 bases left between them. Germline V gene data show CDR1 as SQVTM and CDR2 as ANQGSEA. The CDR3 DNA reads as TGCAGCGTTCCGACACTAGGCCAAGAGACCCAGTACTTC. Translating it yields CSVPTLGQETQYF.

This chain links TRBV15 with TRBJ2-3; 10 bases fit TRBD1. From germline, CDR1 is LNHNV and CDR2 YYDKDF (reference sequence). The CDR3 loop spans 14 amino acids. V was pared by 2 bases and J by 6 bases, with 2 bases of the junction left unmatched. CDR3 nucleotide sequence: TGTGCCACCAGCAGAAGGACAGGGGGTGATACGCAGTATTTT. This sequence encodes CATSRRTGGDTQYF.

The CDR3 reads CASSLTDRTGQYV. The CDR3 nucleotides are TGTGCCAGCAGCTTGACCGACAGGACGGGGCAGTACGTC. This sequence joins TRBV11-2 and TRBJ2-7, with D perhaps TRBD1 (6 bases). Trimming stripped 3 bases from V and 9 bases from J, with 15 bases between. This CDR3 has 13 residues. In germline, CDR1 is SGHAT, CDR2 FQNNGV.

This chain joins TRBV29-1 and TRBJ2-3; D is uncertain. CDR1 and CDR2 from the germline V gene are SQVTM and ANQGSEA. The CDR3 consists of 10 residues. Trimming removed 8 bases from V and 3 bases from J, with 6 bases in between. The CDR3 protein is CSLGTDTQYF. In DNA form, the CDR3 reads TGCAGCTTAGGGACAGATACGCAGTATTTT.

The sample holds a few counts of this clone. The chain is built from TRBV19 and TRBJ1-5; D unclear. CDR1 is LNHDA and CDR2 is SQIVND in the germline V gene (reference sequence). The length of the CDR3 is 12 residues. The V end was cut by 3 bases, the J end by 7 bases, with 7 bases between. CDR3 sequence: CASSMRTQPQHF. The DNA of the CDR3 is TGTGCCAGTAGTATGCGAACCCAGCCCCAGCATTTT.

The J gene is TRBJ2-3, the V gene TRBV29-1, with D possibly TRBD1 on 6 matching bases. The CDR3 length is 14 residues. V was cut by 3 bases and J by 2 bases, with 12 bases left in between. Germline CDR1 is SQVTM and CDR2 is ANQGSEA. CDR3 in DNA: TGCAGCGTTGACCGGGACACAGACACAGATACGCAGTATTTT. It translates to CSVDRDTDTDTQYF.

The CDR3 region has the DNA TGTGCCAGCAGCCCCTCCTACGAGCAGTACGTC. It codes for CASSPSYEQYV. The genes are TRBV7-2 and TRBJ2-7, with unresolved D. Germline V gene lookup returns CDR1 SGHTA and CDR2 FQGNSA. V was clipped by 5 bases and J by 0 bases, with 2 bases between them. The CDR3 runs to 11 residues.

The V call is TRBV3-1 (or the pseudogene TRBV3-2), the J call TRBJ2-7, with D perhaps TRBD1 (6 bases). There are 12 residues in the CDR3. V shed 2 bases and J shed 7 bases, with 9 bases lying between them. Germline V lookup: CDR1 LGHDT, CDR2 YNNKEL (reference sequence). Here the CDR3 DNA reads TGTGCCAGCAGCCAAAGACAGGTAGAGCAGTACGTC. Its protein product is CASSQRQVEQYV.

V usage is TRBV5-1 and J usage is TRBJ2-2; a weak D match, TRBD1 (7 bases). The CDR3 sequence is 14 residues long. V was pared by 0 bases and J by 7 bases, with 10 bases between. CDR1 is SGHRS, CDR2 YFSETQ, per germline. DNA of the CDR3: TGCGCCAGCAGCTTGGGGAGGGACAGCGGGGAGCTGTTTTTT. Residues: CASSLGRDSGELFF.